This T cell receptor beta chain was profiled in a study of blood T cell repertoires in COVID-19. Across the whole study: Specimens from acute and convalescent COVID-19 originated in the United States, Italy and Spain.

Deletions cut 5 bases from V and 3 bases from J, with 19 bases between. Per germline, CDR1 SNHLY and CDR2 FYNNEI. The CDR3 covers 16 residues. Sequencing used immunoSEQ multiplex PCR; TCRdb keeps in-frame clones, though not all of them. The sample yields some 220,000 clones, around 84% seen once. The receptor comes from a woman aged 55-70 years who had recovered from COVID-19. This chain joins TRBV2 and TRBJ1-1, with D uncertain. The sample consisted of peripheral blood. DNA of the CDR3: TGTGCCAGCAGTTTATCTCCGGGAGCGAGGGACACTGAAGCTTTCTTT. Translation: CASSLSPGARDTEAFF.